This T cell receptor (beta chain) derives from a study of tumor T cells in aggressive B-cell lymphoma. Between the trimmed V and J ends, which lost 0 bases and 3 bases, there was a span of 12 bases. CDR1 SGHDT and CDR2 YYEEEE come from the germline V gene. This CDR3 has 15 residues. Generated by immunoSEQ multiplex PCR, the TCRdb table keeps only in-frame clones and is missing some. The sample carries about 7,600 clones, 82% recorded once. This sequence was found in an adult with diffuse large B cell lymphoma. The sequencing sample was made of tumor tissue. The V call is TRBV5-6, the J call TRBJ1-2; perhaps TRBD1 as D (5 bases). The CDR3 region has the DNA TGTGCCAGCAGCTTGGCCGCAGGGAAGGACTATGGCTACACCTTC. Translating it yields CASSLAAGKDYGYTF.